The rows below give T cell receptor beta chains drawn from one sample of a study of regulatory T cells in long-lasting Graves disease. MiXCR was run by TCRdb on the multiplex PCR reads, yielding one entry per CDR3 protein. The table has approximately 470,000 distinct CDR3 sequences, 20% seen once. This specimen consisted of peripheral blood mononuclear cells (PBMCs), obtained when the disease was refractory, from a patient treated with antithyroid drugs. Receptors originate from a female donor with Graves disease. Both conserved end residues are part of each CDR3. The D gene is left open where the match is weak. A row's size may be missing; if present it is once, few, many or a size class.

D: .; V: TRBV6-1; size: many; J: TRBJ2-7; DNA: TGTGCCAGCAGTACCTCCGGCTGGGCCTTGTACTTC; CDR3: CASSTSGWALYF
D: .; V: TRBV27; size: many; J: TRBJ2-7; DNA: TGTGCCAGCAGCCTTTCCTCCGGCGGGAAGTTTGAGCAGTACTTC; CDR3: CASSLSSGGKFEQYF
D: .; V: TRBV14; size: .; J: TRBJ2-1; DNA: TGTGCCAGCAGCCAAGATTGGCGGGTGGAGCAGTTCTTC; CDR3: CASSQDWRVEQFF
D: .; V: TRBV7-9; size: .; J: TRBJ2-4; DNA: TGTGCCAGTCAGGGCCACAGGGACTTAGCCAAAAACATTCAGTACTTC; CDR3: CASQGHRDLAKNIQYF
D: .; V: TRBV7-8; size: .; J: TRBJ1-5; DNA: TGTGCCAGCAGCTTAGTTTTAGGGGACCAGCCCCAGCATTTT; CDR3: CASSLVLGDQPQHF
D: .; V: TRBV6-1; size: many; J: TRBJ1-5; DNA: TGTGCCAGCAGTGAATGGGGGGGACCAAATCAGCCCCAGCATTTT; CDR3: CASSEWGGPNQPQHF
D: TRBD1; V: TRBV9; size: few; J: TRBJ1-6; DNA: TGTGCCAGCAGCGTAGCGGCAGGGGGAATCTCACCCCTCCACTTT; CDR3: CASSVAAGGISPLHF
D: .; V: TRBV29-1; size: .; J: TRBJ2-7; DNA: TGCAGCGTTAGAATGGAGAGCTCCTACGAGCAGTACTTC; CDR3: CSVRMESSYEQYF
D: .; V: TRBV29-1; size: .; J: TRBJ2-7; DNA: TGCAGCTTCAACGGACTTTCTTACGAGCAGTACTTC; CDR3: CSFNGLSYEQYF
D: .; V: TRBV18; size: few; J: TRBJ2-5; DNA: TGTGCCAGCTCACCACAACAGCAAGAGACCCAGTACTTC; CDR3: CASSPQQQETQYF
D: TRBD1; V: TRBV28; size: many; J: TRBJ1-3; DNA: TGTGCCAGTAGGGGGGACAGGGGGCATTCCTCTGGAAACACCATATATTTT; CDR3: CASRGDRGHSSGNTIYF
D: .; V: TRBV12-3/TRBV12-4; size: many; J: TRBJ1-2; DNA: TGTGCCAGCAGTGATAGCAAGAGGCGAGGACAAGCACCTGGCTACACCTTC; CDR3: CASSDSKRRGQAPGYTF
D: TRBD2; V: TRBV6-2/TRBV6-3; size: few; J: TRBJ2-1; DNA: TGTGCCAGCAGTAGCGGGAGGGCGGACAATGAGCAGTTCTTC; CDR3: CASSSGRADNEQFF
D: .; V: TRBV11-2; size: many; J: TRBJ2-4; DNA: TGTGCCAGCAGCTTAGACGCCAAGGCGGCCAAAAACATTCAGTACTTC; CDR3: CASSLDAKAAKNIQYF
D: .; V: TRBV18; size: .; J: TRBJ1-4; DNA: TGTGCCAGCTCACCGGTGAGGGAACCAACTAATGAAAAACTGTTTTTT; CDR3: CASSPVREPTNEKLFF
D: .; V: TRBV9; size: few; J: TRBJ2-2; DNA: TGTGCCAGCAGCGTAGCTCCCCAGGCACAGGACACCGGGGAGCTGTTTTTT; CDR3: CASSVAPQAQDTGELFF
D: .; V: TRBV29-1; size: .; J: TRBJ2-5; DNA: TGCAGCGTTGAAGCGAGCCAAGAGACCCAGTACTTC; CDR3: CSVEASQETQYF
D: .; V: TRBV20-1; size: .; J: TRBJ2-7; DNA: TGCAGTGCAACACTACAGGTCGCACACGAGCAGTACTTC; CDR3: CSATLQVAHEQYF
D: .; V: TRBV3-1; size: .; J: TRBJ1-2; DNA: TGTGCCAGCAGCCAAGATTACGGGACCTATGGCTACACCTTC; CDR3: CASSQDYGTYGYTF
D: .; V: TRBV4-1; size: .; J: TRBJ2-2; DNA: TGCGCCAGCAGCCCAGGGGAGGCCGGGGAGCTGTTTTTT; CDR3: CASSPGEAGELFF
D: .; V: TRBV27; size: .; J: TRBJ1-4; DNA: TGTGCCAGCAGTTTATTAGGGGGAAGGGAAAAACTGTTTTTT; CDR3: CASSLLGGREKLFF
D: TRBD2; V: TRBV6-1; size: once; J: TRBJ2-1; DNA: TGTGCCACCACCGGGGCTAGCGGAGTCTATGAGCAGTTCTTC; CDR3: CATTGASGVYEQFF
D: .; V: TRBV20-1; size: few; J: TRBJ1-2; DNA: TGCAGTGCTAGAGATTATGACGGCAGGGCGGTGCGCGGCTACACCTTC; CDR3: CSARDYDGRAVRGYTF
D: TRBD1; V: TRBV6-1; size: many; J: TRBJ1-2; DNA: TGTGCCCTAAGCAGGGACAGCCTCTATGGCTACACCTTC; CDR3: CALSRDSLYGYTF
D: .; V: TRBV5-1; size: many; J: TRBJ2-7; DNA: TGCGCCAGCAGCAAGCAGTACGAGCAGTACTTC; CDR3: CASSKQYEQYF
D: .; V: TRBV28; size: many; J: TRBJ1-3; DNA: TGTGCCAGCAGTTTGGGTCAACACTCTGGAAACACCATATATTTT; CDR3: CASSLGQHSGNTIYF
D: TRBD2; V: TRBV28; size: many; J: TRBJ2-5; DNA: TGTGCCAGCACCGAGGGACTAGCGGGACTACAAGAGACCCAGTACTTC; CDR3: CASTEGLAGLQETQYF
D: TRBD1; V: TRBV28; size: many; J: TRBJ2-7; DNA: TGTGCCAGCAGTCCCCGGACAGGGGCCTACGAGCAGTACTTC; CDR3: CASSPRTGAYEQYF
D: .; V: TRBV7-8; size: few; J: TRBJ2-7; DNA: TGTGCCAGCCATCGGAGTCGGGTAGTCTCCTACGAGCAGTACTTC; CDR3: CASHRSRVVSYEQYF
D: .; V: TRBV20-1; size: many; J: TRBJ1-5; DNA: TGCAGTGCTAGTGAAACTCCCACCTATAGCAATCAGCCCCAGCATTTT; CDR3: CSASETPTYSNQPQHF
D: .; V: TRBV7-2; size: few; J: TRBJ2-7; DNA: TGTGCCTCGAAACCCCCACCCTCCTACGAGCAGTACTTC; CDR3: CASKPPPSYEQYF
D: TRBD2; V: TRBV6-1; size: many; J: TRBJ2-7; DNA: TGTGCCAGCAGGGCTAGCGGGGCCACCTACGAGCAGTACTTC; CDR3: CASRASGATYEQYF
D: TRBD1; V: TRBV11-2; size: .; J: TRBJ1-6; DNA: TGTGCCAGCAGCGTATCCGGGACAGGCATCGATTCACCCCTCCACTTT; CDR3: CASSVSGTGIDSPLHF
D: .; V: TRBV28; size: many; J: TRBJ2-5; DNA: TGTGCCAGCAGTTTTTTTAAAGGGGAGACCCAGTACTTC; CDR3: CASSFFKGETQYF
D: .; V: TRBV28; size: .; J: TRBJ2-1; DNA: TGTGCCAGCAGCTCGGGACTTACGGGGGTCTACAATGAGCAGTTCTTC; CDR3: CASSSGLTGVYNEQFF
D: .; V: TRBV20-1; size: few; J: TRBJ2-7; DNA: TGCAGTGCTAGATCCGGGACATGGGGGGAGCAGTACTTC; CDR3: CSARSGTWGEQYF
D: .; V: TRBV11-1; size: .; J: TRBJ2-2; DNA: TGTGCCAGCAGCTTATTACACACCGGGGAGCTGTTTTTT; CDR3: CASSLLHTGELFF
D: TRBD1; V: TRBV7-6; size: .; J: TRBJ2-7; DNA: TGTGCCAGCAGCTCCTGGGACAGCGAGCAGTACTTC; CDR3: CASSSWDSEQYF
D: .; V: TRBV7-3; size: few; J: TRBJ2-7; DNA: TGTGCCAGCAGCTTAAACCCATCATCCATCCACGAGCAGTACTTC; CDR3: CASSLNPSSIHEQYF
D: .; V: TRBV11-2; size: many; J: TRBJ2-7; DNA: TGTGCCAGCAGCCCCGCCGGGTCAACCTACGAGCAGTACTTC; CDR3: CASSPAGSTYEQYF
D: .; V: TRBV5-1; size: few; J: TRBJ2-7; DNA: TGCGCCAGCAGCCCCGGGACAACCCACGAGCAGTACTTC; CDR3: CASSPGTTHEQYF
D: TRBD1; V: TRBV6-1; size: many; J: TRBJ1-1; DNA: TGTGCCAGCAGCGACAGGGGGTGGAACACTGAAGCTTTCTTT; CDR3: CASSDRGWNTEAFF
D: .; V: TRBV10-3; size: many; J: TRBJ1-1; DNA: TGTGCCATCAGTGACCCGGCCGGGACATATCTGAACACTGAAGCTTTCTTT; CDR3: CAISDPAGTYLNTEAFF
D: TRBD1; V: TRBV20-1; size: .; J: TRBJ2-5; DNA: TGCAGTGCTACAAAGGGGGCAATAGTGCAAGAGACCCAGTACTTC; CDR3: CSATKGAIVQETQYF
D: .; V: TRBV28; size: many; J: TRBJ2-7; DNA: TGTGCCAGCAGTTCCCCTACCCCCTACTACGAGCAGTACTTC; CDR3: CASSSPTPYYEQYF